This note documents a single T cell receptor (beta chain) sequence. The sample belongs to a study of blood T cell repertoires in COVID-19. Study-level information: Spain, Italy and the United States supplied samples that represented acute and convalescent COVID-19.

Participant age was roughly 18 to 89 years, and participants resided in fewer than 30 US areas. The V segment lost 1 base and the J segment 5 bases; nucleotides outside the gene matches: 11. Germline V gene data show CDR1 as KGHDR and CDR2 as SFDVKD. The CDR3 loop spans 18 amino acids. Generated by immunoSEQ multiplex PCR, the TCRdb table keeps only in-frame clones and is missing some. Seen here are hundreds of thousands of clones, 90% observed once, and the top ten hold around 1.7%. The chain uses TRBV24-1 and TRBJ2-1, with 9 bases aligning to TRBD2. The sequenced sample consisted of PBMCs or T cells enriched from blood (not recorded which). This receptor was identified in a woman aged 18-35 years with acute COVID-19. CDR3 sequence (DNA): TGTGCCACCAGTGATTTCGAACCCGGGGCGGGAGGGCACAATGAGCAGTTCTTC. Protein: CATSDFEPGAGGHNEQFF.